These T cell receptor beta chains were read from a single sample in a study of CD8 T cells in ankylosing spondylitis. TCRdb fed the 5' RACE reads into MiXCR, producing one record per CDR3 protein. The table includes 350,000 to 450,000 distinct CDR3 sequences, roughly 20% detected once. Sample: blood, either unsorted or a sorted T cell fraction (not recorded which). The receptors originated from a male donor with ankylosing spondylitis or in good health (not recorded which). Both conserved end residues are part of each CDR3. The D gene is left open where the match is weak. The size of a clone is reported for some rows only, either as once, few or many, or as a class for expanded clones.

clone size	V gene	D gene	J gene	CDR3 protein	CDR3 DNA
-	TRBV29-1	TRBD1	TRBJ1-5	CSAGTGEDQHF	TGCAGCGCAGGGACAGGGGAAGACCAGCATTTT
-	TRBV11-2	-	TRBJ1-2	CASSPGSDRTTNYGYTF	TGTGCCAGCAGTCCTGGGTCAGACAGGACCACTAACTATGGCTACACCTTC
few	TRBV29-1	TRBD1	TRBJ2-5	CSVAQGSLETQYF	TGCAGCGTTGCACAGGGGTCCTTAGAGACCCAGTACTTC
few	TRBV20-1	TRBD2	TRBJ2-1	CSARDREAGLAGVSSYNEQFF	TGCAGTGCTAGAGATCGTGAGGCGGGACTAGCGGGGGTGAGCTCCTACAATGAGCAGTTCTTC
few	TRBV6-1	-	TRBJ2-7	CAIPAEPSSYEQYF	TGTGCCATCCCAGCGGAACCCAGCTCCTACGAGCAGTACTTC
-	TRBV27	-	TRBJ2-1	CASTLRGLSSYNEQFF	TGTGCCAGCACCTTGAGGGGACTCAGCTCCTACAATGAGCAGTTCTTC
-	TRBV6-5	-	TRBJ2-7	CAVGIHEQYF	TGTGCCGTAGGGATCCACGAGCAGTACTTC
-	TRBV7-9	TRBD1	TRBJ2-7	CASSGTGAIEQYF	TGTGCCAGCTCAGGGACAGGGGCTATCGAGCAGTACTTC
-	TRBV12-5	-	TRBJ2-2	CASVRAGRRERSTGELFF	TGTGCTAGTGTTCGGGCAGGAAGGCGTGAGAGGAGCACCGGGGAGCTGTTTTTT
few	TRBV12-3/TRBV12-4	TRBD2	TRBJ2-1	CASSPAGTRTHNEQFF	TGTGCCAGCAGTCCCGCCGGGACTAGGACCCACAATGAGCAGTTCTTC
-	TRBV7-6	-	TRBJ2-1	CASSLRGRTPYNEQFF	TGTGCCAGCAGCTTAAGGGGGAGGACACCCTACAATGAGCAGTTCTTC
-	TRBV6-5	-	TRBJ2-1	CASSYGGDYNEQFF	TGTGCCAGCAGTTACGGCGGGGACTACAATGAGCAGTTCTTC
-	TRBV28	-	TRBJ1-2	CASTPAGSNYGYTF	TGTGCCAGCACCCCGGCGGGTTCTAACTATGGCTACACCTTC
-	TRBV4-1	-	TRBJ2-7	CASSPWGRDEQYF	TGCGCCAGCAGCCCGTGGGGCAGGGACGAGCAGTACTTC
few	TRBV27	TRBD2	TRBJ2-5	CASKSSGGQETQYF	TGTGCCAGCAAGAGTAGCGGGGGCCAAGAGACCCAGTACTTC
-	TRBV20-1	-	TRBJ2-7	CSAREIQGTYEQYF	TGCAGTGCTAGAGAGATTCAGGGAACCTACGAGCAGTACTTC
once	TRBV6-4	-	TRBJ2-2	CTLSTPMLFGGNTGELFF	TGTACCCTCAGTACCCCCATGCTTTTTGGGGGGAACACCGGGGAGCTGTTTTTT
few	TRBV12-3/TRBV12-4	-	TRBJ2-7	CASSTDLLPYEQYF	TGTGCCAGCAGTACCGACCTGCTTCCCTACGAGCAGTACTTC
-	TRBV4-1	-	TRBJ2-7	CASSQGFGSPYEQYF	TGCGCCAGCAGCCAAGGGTTCGGGTCACCCTACGAGCAGTACTTC
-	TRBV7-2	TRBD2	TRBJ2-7	CASSLGVSGGGYEQYF	TGTGCCAGCAGCTTAGGTGTTAGCGGGGGGGGCTACGAGCAGTACTTC
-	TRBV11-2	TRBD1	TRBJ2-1	CASSSMGTGLSSYNEQFF	TGTGCCAGCAGCTCAATGGGGACAGGGCTGAGCTCCTACAATGAGCAGTTCTTC
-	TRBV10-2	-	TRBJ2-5	CASSGGAFQETQYF	TGCGCCAGCAGTGGTGGGGCCTTCCAAGAGACCCAGTACTTC
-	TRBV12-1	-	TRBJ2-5	CASSLRGMKETQYF	TGTGCCAGCAGCCTACGAGGGATGAAAGAGACCCAGTACTTC
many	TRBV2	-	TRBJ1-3	CASSPGDGNTIYF	TGTGCCAGCAGTCCAGGAGATGGAAACACCATATATTTT
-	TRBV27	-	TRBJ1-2	CASSLGWGRDYGYTF	TGTGCCAGCAGTCTCGGATGGGGGAGGGACTATGGCTACACCTTC
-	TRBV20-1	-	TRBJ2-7	CSADRTHSYEQYF	TGCAGTGCTGATCGGACTCACTCCTACGAGCAGTACTTC
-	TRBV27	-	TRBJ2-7	CASSLGRGAEQYF	TGTGCCAGCAGTTTAGGCAGGGGGGCCGAGCAGTACTTC
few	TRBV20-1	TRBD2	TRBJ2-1	CSARDRAGGPYEQFF	TGCAGTGCTAGAGATCGAGCGGGGGGGCCTTATGAGCAGTTCTTC
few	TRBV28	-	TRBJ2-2	CASSLPTGLDTGELFF	TGTGCCAGCAGTTTACCCACGGGCTTGGACACCGGGGAGCTGTTTTTT
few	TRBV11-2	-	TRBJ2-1	CASSLVLTAEQFF	TGTGCCAGCAGCTTAGTCTTGACGGCTGAGCAGTTCTTC
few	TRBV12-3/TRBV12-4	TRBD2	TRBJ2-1	CASSAGPGRDQFF	TGTGCCAGCAGTGCCGGTCCAGGGAGGGACCAGTTCTTC
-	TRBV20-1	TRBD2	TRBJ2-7	CSARDMGGVYEQYF	TGCAGTGCTAGAGATATGGGGGGGGTGTACGAGCAGTACTTC
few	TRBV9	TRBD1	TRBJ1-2	CASSAEGTGDLYGYTF	TGTGCCAGCAGCGCCGAGGGGACAGGGGATTTGTATGGCTACACCTTC
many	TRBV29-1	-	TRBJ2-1	CSVVWEPYNEQFF	TGCAGCGTTGTGTGGGAGCCCTACAATGAGCAGTTCTTC
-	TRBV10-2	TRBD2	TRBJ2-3	CASCYSGGAKDTQYF	TGCGCCAGCTGCTATAGCGGGGGGGCCAAAGATACGCAGTATTTT
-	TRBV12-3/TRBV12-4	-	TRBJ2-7	CASQDGYSYEQYF	TGTGCCAGCCAAGACGGATACTCCTACGAGCAGTACTTC
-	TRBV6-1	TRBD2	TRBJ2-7	CASRTNLAGGSYEQYF	TGTGCCAGCAGGACGAACCTAGCGGGGGGTTCCTACGAGCAGTACTTC
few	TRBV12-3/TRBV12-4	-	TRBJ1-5	CASSYGEAQPQHF	TGTGCCAGCAGTTATGGGGAGGCTCAGCCCCAGCATTTT
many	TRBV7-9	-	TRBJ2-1	CASSLTEQFF	TGTGCCAGCAGTTTAACGGAGCAGTTCTTC
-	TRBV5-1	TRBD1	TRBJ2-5	CASSLDRDRKTQYF	TGCGCCAGCAGCTTGGATAGGGACAGAAAGACCCAGTACTTC
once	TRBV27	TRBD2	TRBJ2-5	CASSLSGARETQYF	TGTGCCAGCAGTTTAAGCGGGGCTCGCGAGACCCAGTACTTC
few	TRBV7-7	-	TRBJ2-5	CASSLYEGEDETQYF	TGTGCTAGCAGCTTATACGAGGGGGAGGATGAGACCCAGTACTTC
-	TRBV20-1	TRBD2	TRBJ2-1	CSATFWASGGASYNEQFF	TGCAGTGCTACGTTTTGGGCTAGCGGGGGGGCGAGTTACAATGAGCAGTTCTTC